The 31 T cell receptor beta chains reported below all come from one sample, sequenced in a study of cytomegalovirus exposure and HLA in healthy donors. It was with 60 Vbeta and 13 Jbeta primers that the PCR ran. Clones were read by immunoSEQ multiplex PCR, and TCRdb kept only the in-frame ones, dropping some. The sample gives more than 95,000 clones, more than 65% of which show up once; about 1.8% is in the top ten. The sequencing input was PBMCs. All receptors derive from a man younger than 30 in good health and CMV-seronegative.

The chain uses TRBV15 and TRBJ1-1; D is possibly TRBD1 (5 bases). The length of the CDR3 is 14 residues. Germline values: CDR1 LNHNV, CDR2 YYDKDF (reference sequence). Trimming removed 0 bases at V and 4 bases at J, with 9 bases between. CDR3 bases: TGTGCCACCAGCAGAGAAAAGGGGATCACTGAAGCTTTCTTT. Translated, it gives CATSREKGITEAFF.

The chain joins TRBV10-3 to TRBJ1-4; 8 bases agree with TRBD1. V was clipped by 1 base and J by 1 base; unmatched bases: 2. The CDR3 runs 16 residues. CDR1 ENHRY and CDR2 SYGVKD come from the germline V gene. This CDR3 reads CAISEFTGGTNEKLFF. The CDR3 region has the DNA TGTGCCATCAGTGAGTTCACAGGGGGAACTAATGAAAAACTGTTTTTT.

The gene calls are TRBV6-5 and TRBJ2-1, with TRBD1 matching 10 bases. Losses at the gene ends were 0 bases for V and 14 bases for J; bases not matched to a gene: 13. Germline values: CDR1 MNHEY, CDR2 SVGAGI. The CDR3 is made up of 16 amino acids. The CDR3 reads CASSYSTLERDRGKFF. Written as DNA, the CDR3 is TGTGCCAGCAGTTACTCTACACTTGAAAGGGACAGGGGAAAGTTCTTC.

V usage is TRBV4-1 and J usage is TRBJ2-7; 10 bases line up with TRBD2. The CDR3 consists of 15 residues. Per the germline V gene, CDR1 is MGHRA and CDR2 is YSYEKL. Trimming at V came to 4 bases and at J to 5 bases, leaving 8 bases not matched to a gene. CDR3 region: CASSRMASGGHEQYF. As DNA, the CDR3 is TGCGCCAGCAGCCGAATGGCTAGCGGGGGCCACGAGCAGTACTTC.

The chain recombines TRBV5-4 with TRBJ2-5; TRBD2 agrees at 15 bases. Looked up from germline, CDR1 is SGHNT and CDR2 is YYREEE (reference sequence). The V gene end was trimmed by 4 bases and the J gene end by 7 bases; junction bases not matched to a gene: 8. This CDR3 has 16 amino acids. DNA for the CDR3: TGTGCCAGCAGCCCCGGACTAGCGGGGGGGAGTGGGACCCAGTACTTC. It yields the protein CASSPGLAGGSGTQYF. The complete variable domain, with remaining parts taken from reference TRBV5-4 and TRBJ2-5, reads ETGVTQSPTHLIKTRGQQVTLRCSSQSGHNTVSWYQQALGQGPQFIFQYYREEENGRGNFPPRFSGLQFPNYSSELNVNALELDDSALYLCASSPGLAGGSGTQYFGPGTRLLVL.

The chain is built from TRBV6-5 and TRBJ1-2, with D maybe TRBD1 (6 bases). The CDR3 runs to 11 residues. Germline V gene sequence: CDR1 MNHEY, CDR2 SVGAGI. V was shortened by 6 bases and J by 10 bases, with 12 bases between the two germline ends. The CDR3 DNA reads TGTGCCAGCAGGTATACAGGGCTCTACACCTTC. Amino acids: CASRYTGLYTF.

This clone was observed a few times. The chain uses TRBV5-4 and TRBJ1-1; 7 nucleotides match TRBD1. The junction had 14 bases not matched to a gene; V was cut back by 4 bases and J by 8 bases. CDR1 is SGHNT and CDR2 is YYREEE in the germline V gene (reference sequence). The CDR3 consists of 15 residues. CDR3 in DNA: TGTGCCAGCAGCCTGGCCAGGGGGGACCTGGGGGAAGCTTTCTTT. This translates into CASSLARGDLGEAFF.

This clone appeared once. The V call is TRBV5-5, the J call TRBJ1-2, with 9 nucleotides matching TRBD1. V shed 2 bases and J 4 bases; nucleotides not matched to a gene: 12. Germline V lookup: CDR1 SGHKS, CDR2 YYEKEE (reference sequence). CDR3 size: 17 residues. CDR3 DNA sequence: TGTGCCAGCAGCTTTACCGGGACAGGGCTATTCGGCTATGGCTACACCTTC. This sequence encodes CASSFTGTGLFGYGYTF.

V and J are TRBV9 and TRBJ2-5, with a tentative D call TRBD2 (6 bases). The CDR3 contains 14 residues. Trimming shortened V by 1 base and J by 5 bases, and 12 bases separated the two germline ends. From germline, CDR1 is SGDLS and CDR2 YYNGEE. Here the CDR3 DNA reads TGTGCCAGCAGCGTAACCTCCAGCGGGGAGACCCAGTACTTC. Protein sequence: CASSVTSSGETQYF.

The gene calls are TRBV2 and TRBJ1-2; D is unresolved. The CDR3 has 14 amino acids. CDR1 and CDR2 (germline): SNHLY, FYNNEI. Trimming left V 0 bases short and J 4 bases short, with 9 bases between. CDR3 loop: CASSEAEGFYGYTF. In DNA form, the CDR3 reads TGTGCCAGCAGTGAAGCGGAGGGCTTCTATGGCTACACCTTC.

This clone was seen once. This chain joins TRBV25-1 and TRBJ1-6, with 10 bases identical to TRBD1. V lost 4 bases and J lost 9; bases outside the gene matches: 3. The germline V gene has CDR1 MGHDK and CDR2 SYGVNS. The CDR3 loop spans 14 amino acids. The CDR3 DNA is TGTGCCAGCAGTGCGGGACAGGGGCGTTCACCCCTCCACTTT. This gives the protein CASSAGQGRSPLHF.

The rearrangement joins TRBV7-9 to TRBJ2-7; weak D call: TRBD1 (6 bases). The CDR3 is 13 amino acids. The V and J ends lost 4 bases and 3 bases respectively, with 10 bases between them. Germline CDR1 SEHNR, CDR2 FQNEAQ (reference sequence). CDR3 region: CASSYGQSYEQYF. The CDR3 nucleotides read TGTGCCAGCAGCTATGGACAGAGCTACGAGCAGTACTTC. Full variable domain (missing parts from reference TRBV7-9 and TRBJ2-7): DTGVSQNPRHKITKRGQNVTFRCDPISEHNRLYWYRQTLGQGPEFLTYFQNEAQLEKSRLLSDRFSAERPKGSFSTLEIQRTEQGDSAMYLCASSYGQSYEQYFGPGTRLTVT.

The V and J genes are TRBV9 and TRBJ2-7, with D unresolved. The CDR3 has 14 residues. Germline CDR1 is SGDLS and CDR2 is YYNGEE. V lost 0 bases and J lost 0, with 7 bases in between. The CDR3 nucleotides are TGTGCCAGCAGCGTAGGGGCCCTCTCCTACGAGCAGTACTTC. This sequence encodes CASSVGALSYEQYF.

The CDR3 protein is CASSLQVWDSPLHF. The CDR3 coding sequence is TGTGCCAGCAGCTTACAGGTGTGGGATTCACCCCTCCACTTT. The chain carries TRBV2 and TRBJ1-6, with D maybe TRBD1 (5 bases). Between the trimmed V and J ends, which lost 6 bases and 8 bases, there was a span of 14 bases. The CDR3 is 14 amino acids. Germline CDR1 and CDR2: SNHLY and FYNNEI.

The chain employs TRBV6-5 and TRBJ2-1; 10 bases match TRBD1. Losses at the gene ends were 4 bases for V and 8 bases for J; bases not matched to a gene: 11. The CDR3 sequence is 16 residues long. CDR1 is MNHEY and CDR2 is SVGAGI in the germline V gene. The CDR3 sequence is CASSWVGTGVEYEQFF. CDR3 nucleotide sequence: TGTGCCAGCAGTTGGGTAGGGACAGGGGTGGAGTATGAGCAGTTCTTC.

This clone was seen a few times. Germline is not matched at one junction end, which may reflect a read error. The J gene is TRBJ1-3, the V gene TRBV7-9, with D maybe TRBD1 (6 bases). This CDR3 is built from 17 residues. From germline, CDR1 is SEHNR and CDR2 FQNEAQ (reference sequence). CDR3 amino acids: CSSSLGRVGASGNTIYF. As DNA, the CDR3 is TGTTCCAGCAGCTTAGGCCGAGTGGGGGCTTCTGGAAACACCATATATTTT.

The chain joins TRBV5-1 to TRBJ1-5, with D possibly being TRBD1 (6 bases). Deletions cut 1 base from V and 0 bases from J, with 11 bases between. Germline V gives CDR1 SGHRS, CDR2 YFSETQ. CDR3 length: 16 amino acids. CDR3 residues: CASSLTRTDSNQPQHF. The CDR3 DNA follows: TGCGCCAGCAGCTTGACGAGGACAGATAGCAATCAGCCCCAGCATTTT.

A single count supports this clone. This chain links TRBV9 with TRBJ1-4, with 7 bases fitting TRBD1. V shed 1 base, J shed 5 bases, and the junction held 5 bases outside the gene matches. The CDR3 length is 15 residues. The germline gives CDR1 SGDLS, CDR2 YYNGEE. In nucleotides, the CDR3 is TGTGCCAGCAGCGTATCGGGACAGCCGAATGAAAAACTGTTTTTT. This translates into CASSVSGQPNEKLFF.

The chain is built from TRBV6-5 and TRBJ1-1; TRBD1 matches 8 bases. V was pared by 6 bases and J by 5 bases, with 8 bases of the junction left unmatched. Germline V lookup: CDR1 MNHEY, CDR2 SVGAGI. The CDR3 runs to 14 residues. The CDR3 region has the DNA TGTGCCAGCAGACTCCAGGGGGCTGGGACTGAAGCTTTCTTT. Translating gives CASRLQGAGTEAFF.

The chain has TRBV5-8 and TRBJ1-1, with D perhaps TRBD1 (5 bases). V lost 3 bases, J lost 1 base, and 10 bases lay in between. Per germline, CDR1 SGHTS and CDR2 YDEGEE. The length of the CDR3 is 14 residues. In nucleotides, the CDR3 is TGTGCCAGCAGCTCACCGGACAAGAACACTGAAGCTTTCTTT. Amino acid sequence: CASSSPDKNTEAFF. Full variable domain (missing parts from reference TRBV5-8 and TRBJ1-1): EAGVTQSPTHLIKTRGQQATLRCSPISGHTSVYWYQQALGLGLQFLLWYDEGEERNRGNFPPRFSGRQFPNYSSELNVNALELEDSALYLCASSSPDKNTEAFFGQGTRLTVV.

This sequence joins TRBV13 and TRBJ2-7, with TRBD1 matching over 7 bases. Unmatched junction bases numbered 10, after V lost 6 bases and J lost 2 bases. Germline V gene lookup returns CDR1 PRHDT and CDR2 FYEKMQ (reference sequence). The CDR3 has 15 amino acids. This CDR3 reads CASRIGGVKAYEQYF. In DNA form, the CDR3 reads TGTGCCAGCAGGATAGGGGGCGTAAAAGCCTACGAGCAGTACTTC.

This clone was seen only a few times. This chain joins TRBV10-3 and TRBJ1-1; D is uncertain. The germline V and J ends were trimmed by 3 bases and 1 base, with 6 bases remaining between them. Germline V gene sequence: CDR1 ENHRY, CDR2 SYGVKD. The CDR3 length is 13 residues. In DNA form, the CDR3 reads TGTGCCATCAGTGATGAGGGGAACACTGAAGCTTTCTTT. Its protein is CAISDEGNTEAFF.

The chain links TRBV6-5 to TRBJ2-3, with a tentative D call TRBD2 (7 bases). There are 16 residues in the CDR3. The germline V gene encodes CDR1 MNHEY and CDR2 SVGAGI. V lost 0 bases and J 4 bases, leaving 14 bases between the germline ends. The CDR3 coding sequence is TGTGCCAGCAGTTACTCTACGGGGGGCTGGGCAGATACGCAGTATTTT. Its protein is CASSYSTGGWADTQYF.

V and J are TRBV9 and TRBJ2-7, with 10 positions matching TRBD1. Germline lookup yields CDR1 SGDLS and CDR2 YYNGEE. The CDR3 runs 17 residues. V was pared by 2 bases and J by 4 bases, with 12 bases of the junction left unmatched. The CDR3 spells CASSVDPGQGILYEQYF. The CDR3, as DNA: TGTGCCAGCAGCGTCGACCCGGGACAGGGGATTTTGTACGAGCAGTACTTC.

This chain connects TRBV7-9 to TRBJ2-7, with D unclear. CDR1 is SEHNR, CDR2 FQNEAQ, per germline (reference sequence). This CDR3 is built from 14 residues. The V and J ends lost 6 bases and 3 bases respectively, with 15 bases between them. CDR3 residues: CASSSPDKFYEQYF. The CDR3 DNA reads TGTGCCAGCAGTTCCCCCGACAAGTTCTACGAGCAGTACTTC.

The rearrangement uses TRBV9 and TRBJ2-7; 9 bases are a match to TRBD2. V was clipped by 6 bases and J by 4 bases; unmatched bases: 8. CDR3 size: 14 residues. Per the germline V gene, CDR1 is SGDLS and CDR2 is YYNGEE. CDR3 region: CASNPSGAKYEQYF. The CDR3 DNA reads as TGTGCCAGCAACCCTAGCGGGGCGAAATACGAGCAGTACTTC.

The chain joins TRBV2 to TRBJ1-2, with 8 bases aligning to TRBD1. Germline V gene data show CDR1 as SNHLY and CDR2 as FYNNEI. V was clipped by 5 bases and J by 7 bases; unmatched bases: 6. The CDR3 length is 13 residues. CDR3 nucleotide sequence: TGTGCCAGCAGTCCCAGGGGGCAGGTTGGCTACACCTTC. Protein sequence: CASSPRGQVGYTF.

This clone was found a few times. The gene calls are TRBV15 and TRBJ2-3; TRBD2 matches 12 bases. The junction had 4 bases not matched to a gene; V was cut back by 0 bases and J by 6 bases. CDR1 is LNHNV, CDR2 YYDKDF, per germline (reference sequence). CDR3 length: 16 residues. CDR3 sequence (DNA): TGTGCCACCAGCAGAGAGGGGCTAGCGGGGGGGGATACGCAGTATTTT. Encoded protein: CATSREGLAGGDTQYF.

This sequence joins TRBV13 and TRBJ2-5; unclear D gene. The CDR3 length is 11 residues. V was shortened by 3 bases and J by 9 bases, with 8 bases between the two germline ends. CDR1 PRHDT and CDR2 FYEKMQ come from the germline V gene (reference sequence). CDR3 protein: CASSFRGPQYF. Written as DNA, the CDR3 is TGTGCCAGCAGCTTCCGTGGGCCCCAGTACTTC.

The V call is TRBV25-1, the J call TRBJ2-7; D gene unclear. The CDR3 has 11 amino acids. Germline CDR1 is MGHDK and CDR2 is SYGVNS. V was cut by 6 bases and J by 3 bases, with 6 bases left in between. As DNA, the CDR3 is TGTGCCAGCAGGAGTGTCTACGAGCAGTACTTC. Amino acid sequence: CASRSVYEQYF.

The V and J genes are TRBV29-1 and TRBJ1-2, with D possibly matching TRBD1 (5 bases). V gave up 4 bases and J gave up 10 bases, with 16 bases separating them. Germline V lookup: CDR1 SQVTM, CDR2 ANQGSEA. This CDR3 spans 12 amino acids. The CDR3 loop reads CSVARGHGDYTF. The CDR3 nucleotides read TGCAGCGTTGCACGAGGACACGGAGACTACACCTTC.